The present TCR beta chain was sequenced within a study of blood T cell repertoires in COVID-19. Turning to the study itself: PBMCs, B-cell-depleted T cells, or T cells were the source of the cDNA or gDNA that made up the material.

Germline CDR1 reads MNHNS; CDR2 reads SASEGT. V lost 0 bases, J lost 6 bases, and 9 bases lay in between. The CDR3 totals 14 residues. Here immunoSEQ multiplex PCR was the method, and the copy in TCRdb shows in-frame clones only, minus some. Here the sample spans roughly 170,000 clones, around 88% being singletons. The receptor was derived from a woman aged 50 to 60 in a cohort exposed to, infected with or recovered from COVID-19 (not recorded which). The sample comprised PBMCs or T cells enriched from blood (not recorded which). The chain combines TRBV6-1 with TRBJ2-1; a possible D gene is TRBD1 (6 bases). CDR3 sequence reads: CASSEAEGGNEQFF. DNA for the CDR3: TGTGCCAGCAGTGAAGCAGAAGGGGGCAATGAGCAGTTCTTC.